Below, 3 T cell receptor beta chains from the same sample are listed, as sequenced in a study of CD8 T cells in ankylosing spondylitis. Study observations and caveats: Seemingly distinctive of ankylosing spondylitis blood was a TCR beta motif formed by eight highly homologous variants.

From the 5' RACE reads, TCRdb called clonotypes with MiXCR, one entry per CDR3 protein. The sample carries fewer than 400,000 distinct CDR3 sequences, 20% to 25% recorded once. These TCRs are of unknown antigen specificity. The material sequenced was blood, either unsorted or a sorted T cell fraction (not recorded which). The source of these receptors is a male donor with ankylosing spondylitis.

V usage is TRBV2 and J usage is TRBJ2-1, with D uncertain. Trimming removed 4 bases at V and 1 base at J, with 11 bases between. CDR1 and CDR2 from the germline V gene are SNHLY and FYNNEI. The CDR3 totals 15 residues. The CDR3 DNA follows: TGTGCCAGCAGTGTGAGGCGAAGATCCTACAATGAGCAGTTCTTC. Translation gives CASSVRRRSYNEQFF.

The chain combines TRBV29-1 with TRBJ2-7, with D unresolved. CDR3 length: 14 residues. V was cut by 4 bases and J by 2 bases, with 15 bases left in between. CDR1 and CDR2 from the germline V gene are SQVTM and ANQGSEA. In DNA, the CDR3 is TGCAGCGTTGTTTACGGAAGGTTCCCCTACGAGCAGTACTTC. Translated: CSVVYGRFPYEQYF.

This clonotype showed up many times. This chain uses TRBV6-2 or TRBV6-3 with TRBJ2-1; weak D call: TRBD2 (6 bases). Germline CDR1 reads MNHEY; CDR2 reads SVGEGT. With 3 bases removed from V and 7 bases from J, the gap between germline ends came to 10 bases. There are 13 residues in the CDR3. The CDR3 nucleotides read TGTGCCAGCAGTTATTGGACTACGAATGAGCAGTTCTTC. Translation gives CASSYWTTNEQFF.